Listed below are T cell receptor beta chains from one sample, sequenced in a study of early T cells in non-severe SARS-CoV-2 infection. In TCRdb, the 5' RACE reads were re-called with MiXCR into one record per CDR3 protein. Among 85,000 to 100,000 distinct CDR3 sequences listed, 9.5% to 11% were seen once. The source was whole blood, collected at baseline. The receptors were sampled from an adult who was a healthcare worker with PCR-confirmed SARS-CoV-2 infection or an uninfected control (not recorded which). Both conserved end residues are part of each CDR3. A D gene is named only where the DNA matches it firmly. Rows may omit the clone size; those that give it use once, few, many or a size class.

V	size	D	J	length	CDR3	DNA
TRBV28	many	.	TRBJ1-2	15	CASSLQGEWGYGYTF	TGTGCCAGCAGTTTGCAGGGAGAATGGGGCTATGGCTACACCTTC
TRBV7-8	many	.	TRBJ1-6	16	CASSNNPAGVNSPLHF	TGTGCCAGCAGTAATAATCCGGCAGGGGTCAATTCACCCCTCCACTTT
TRBV14	.	.	TRBJ2-7	14	CASSRQGLGYEQYF	TGTGCCAGCAGCCGGCAGGGGCTCGGGTACGAGCAGTACTTC
TRBV3-1	few	.	TRBJ2-5	14	CASSRAGDGETQYF	TGTGCCAGCAGCCGCGCAGGGGACGGAGAGACCCAGTACTTC
TRBV7-6	.	TRBD2	TRBJ2-3	14	CASCRLAGTDTQYF	TGTGCCAGCTGCCGACTAGCGGGCACAGATACGCAGTATTTT
TRBV4-2	many	.	TRBJ1-1	15	CASSQRRSSNTEAFF	TGTGCCAGCAGCCAAAGGAGGAGTTCGAACACTGAAGCTTTCTTT
TRBV7-3	.	TRBD1	TRBJ2-7	13	CASSETGSYEQYF	TGTGCCAGCAGCGAGACAGGGTCCTACGAGCAGTACTTC
TRBV12-3/TRBV12-4	.	TRBD1	TRBJ2-3	16	CASSPQGVLSTDTQYF	TGTGCCAGCAGTCCACAGGGGGTTTTGTCCACAGATACGCAGTATTTT
TRBV5-5	.	TRBD2	TRBJ2-1	13	CASSFLAVYEQFF	TGTGCCAGCAGCTTCCTAGCGGTATATGAGCAGTTCTTC
TRBV20-1	few	TRBD1	TRBJ2-3	16	CSAGLSGTAYSDTQYF	TGCAGTGCTGGACTTTCCGGGACAGCTTACTCAGATACGCAGTATTTT
TRBV5-1	.	TRBD1	TRBJ2-7	14	CASSADRVSGEQYF	TGCGCCAGCAGCGCGGACAGGGTCTCGGGGGAGCAGTACTTC
TRBV9	few	.	TRBJ1-6	19	CASSVDANLGSSYNSPLHF	TGTGCCAGCAGCGTGGACGCTAATCTAGGGAGCTCCTATAATTCACCCCTCCATTTT
TRBV4-1	.	.	TRBJ1-6	13	CASSQDIGWDLHF	TGCGCCAGCAGCCAAGATATAGGGTGGGACCTCCACTTT
TRBV20-1	.	.	TRBJ2-7	12	CSARGQSYEQYF	TGCAGTGCTAGAGGACAGTCCTACGAGCAGTACTTC
TRBV10-1	.	.	TRBJ2-7	11	CASSSGYEQYF	TGCGCCAGCAGCTCAGGGTACGAGCAGTACTTC
TRBV29-1	.	.	TRBJ2-1	12	CSVRSHHNEQFF	TGCAGCGTTCGATCTCACCACAATGAGCAGTTCTTC
TRBV20-1	.	TRBD2	TRBJ2-2	16	CSARKAGGRNTGELFF	TGCAGTGCTAGAAAAGCGGGGGGCCGGAACACCGGGGAGCTGTTTTTT
TRBV7-3	many	TRBD2	TRBJ2-1	15	CASSQGSGGLGEQFF	TGTGCCAGCAGCCAAGGGAGCGGGGGCCTCGGTGAGCAGTTCTTC
TRBV5-1	.	.	TRBJ2-1	15	CASSGDEGPADEQFF	TGCGCCAGCAGCGGGGACGAGGGGCCTGCGGATGAGCAGTTCTTC
TRBV21-1	many	.	TRBJ1-6	16	CASSPTGATYNSPLHF	TGTGCCAGCAGTCCGACAGGGGCCACCTATAATTCACCCCTCCACTTT
TRBV18	few	TRBD1	TRBJ1-2	14	CASSPGQAIYGYTF	TGTGCCAGCTCACCGGGACAGGCGATCTATGGCTACACCTTC
TRBV6-1	many	TRBD1	TRBJ1-5	14	CASSDGQGIVPQHF	TGTGCCAGCAGTGATGGACAGGGGATAGTGCCCCAGCATTTT
TRBV10-2	few	.	TRBJ2-3	19	CASSESRLARAFSTDTQYF	TGCGCCAGCAGTGAGTCGAGGCTAGCGAGAGCATTTAGCACAGATACGCAGTATTTT
TRBV12-2	.	.	TRBJ2-1	17	CASRPPSSSYSYNEQFF	TGTGCAAGTCGCCCCCCGTCTAGCTCCTACTCCTACAATGAGCAGTTCTTC
TRBV4-2	few	.	TRBJ1-2	13	CASSRARNYGYTF	TGTGCCAGCAGCCGGGCTCGGAACTATGGCTACACCTTC
TRBV13	many	.	TRBJ2-7	14	CASSSTFDSYEQYF	TGTGCCAGCAGCTCCACTTTCGACAGCTACGAGCAGTACTTC
TRBV7-9	many	.	TRBJ2-2	15	CASSSPRQDTGELFF	TGTGCCAGCAGCTCGCCAAGGCAGGACACCGGGGAGCTGTTTTTT
TRBV27	many	.	TRBJ2-2	14	CASRDRLNTGDLFF	TGTGCCAGCCGTGACAGACTCAACACCGGGGACCTGTTTTTT
TRBV20-1	many	.	TRBJ2-3	17	CSARDIVAVSGTDTQYF	TGCAGTGCTAGAGATATTGTTGCGGTTTCGGGCACAGATACGCAGTATTTT
TRBV3-1	.	.	TRBJ1-1	13	CASSQGELLEAFF	TGTGCCAGCAGCCAAGGGGAGCTCCTTGAAGCTTTCTTT
TRBV20-1	few	.	TRBJ2-7	15	CSARVASPSSYEQYF	TGCAGTGCTAGAGTGGCTAGCCCTAGCTCCTACGAGCAGTACTTC
TRBV5-5	few	.	TRBJ2-7	16	CASSPGGQNFSYEQYF	TGTGCCAGCAGCCCCGGCGGGCAAAATTTCTCCTACGAGCAGTACTTC
TRBV3-1	many	.	TRBJ2-1	15	CASSQGAHSYNEQFF	TGTGCCAGCAGCCAAGGAGCGCACTCCTACAATGAGCAGTTCTTC
TRBV12-3/TRBV12-4	.	.	TRBJ1-1	15	CASSLSAGVNTEAFF	TGTGCCAGCAGTTTATCGGCAGGGGTGAACACTGAAGCTTTCTTT
TRBV5-8	few	.	TRBJ2-7	13	CASSFDPPNEQYF	TGTGCCAGCAGCTTCGATCCGCCGAACGAGCAGTACTTC
TRBV4-2	many	.	TRBJ1-3	18	CASSPRVPRGTSGNTIYF	TGTGCCAGCAGCCCGCGGGTCCCCCGAGGGACCTCTGGAAACACCATATATTTT
TRBV10-2	.	TRBD2	TRBJ2-1	19	CASSELGGRASGSFDEQFF	TGCGCCAGCAGTGAGTTGGGCGGTAGGGCTAGCGGGAGTTTCGATGAGCAGTTCTTC
TRBV6-1	few	.	TRBJ2-7	13	CASSEPVVYEQYF	TGTGCCAGCAGTGAACCGGTGGTGTACGAGCAGTACTTC
TRBV24-1	few	TRBD1	TRBJ1-1	18	CATSVTVGQLRMNTEAFF	TGTGCCACCAGTGTCACCGTGGGACAGCTCAGAATGAACACTGAAGCTTTCTTT
TRBV20-1	many	.	TRBJ1-1	14	CSARGLHWNTEAFF	TGCAGTGCTAGAGGCCTACACTGGAACACTGAAGCTTTCTTT
TRBV5-1	.	.	TRBJ2-3	14	CASSFTTRTDTQYF	TGCGCCAGCAGCTTTACTACTCGCACAGATACGCAGTATTTT
TRBV7-2	.	TRBD2	TRBJ2-3	15	CASSYRDYRTDTQYF	TGTGCCAGCAGCTATCGGGACTACCGCACAGATACGCAGTATTTT
TRBV20-1	few	.	TRBJ1-1	16	CSATLEGGALKTEAFF	TGCAGTGCAACCCTCGAGGGGGGGGCGTTAAAGACTGAAGCTTTCTTT
TRBV7-8	many	TRBD2	TRBJ2-3	17	CASSYGTSGFFTDTQYF	TGTGCCAGCAGTTATGGGACTAGCGGGTTTTTCACAGATACGCAGTATTTT
TRBV12-5	many	.	TRBJ1-6	15	CASGFGITYNSPLHF	TGTGCTAGTGGTTTTGGGATAACGTATAATTCACCCCTCCACTTT
TRBV29-1	few	.	TRBJ2-3	16	CSVEDPGSPGTDTQYF	TGCAGCGTTGAAGATCCGGGGAGTCCTGGCACAGATACGCAGTATTTT
TRBV7-2	few	TRBD1	TRBJ1-1	12	CASSTGVTEAFF	TGTGCCAGCAGCACAGGGGTCACTGAAGCTTTCTTT
TRBV29-1	.	.	TRBJ1-4	13	CSAQGPTNEKLFF	TGCAGCGCTCAGGGACCAACTAATGAAAAACTGTTTTTT
TRBV6-1	.	.	TRBJ1-6	16	CASISRGGRQNSSLHF	TGTGCCAGCATATCGCGAGGCGGCAGGCAAAATTCATCCCTCCACTTT
TRBV9	.	.	TRBJ2-3	14	CASSGRTATDTQYF	TGTGCCAGCAGCGGACGGACTGCCACAGATACGCAGTATTTT
TRBV10-1	.	.	TRBJ2-2	15	CASSDKGLSLGELFF	TGCGCCAGCAGTGATAAGGGACTCTCCCTCGGGGAGCTGTTTTTT
TRBV7-2	.	.	TRBJ1-2	13	CASSSLGGYGYTF	TGTGCCAGCAGCTCCCTGGGCGGCTATGGCTACACCTTC
TRBV28	few	TRBD1	TRBJ2-2	13	CARGDSNTGELFF	TGTGCCAGGGGGGACAGCAACACCGGGGAGCTGTTTTTT